Detailed here is one T cell receptor beta chain. Clones were read by immunoSEQ multiplex PCR, and TCRdb kept only the in-frame ones, dropping some. The sample gives roughly 81,000 clones, roughly 82% of which show up once; roughly 12% is in the top ten. The data were taken from a study of control samples from healthy donors and cancer patients. This CDR3 comprises 14 residues. The ends were cut back, 1 base at V and 6 bases at J, with 12 bases in the middle. Per the germline V gene, CDR1 is SGHAT and CDR2 is FQNNGV. Sample: PBMCs. The chain carries TRBV11-2 and TRBJ1-2, with D hard to call. This TCR derives from a man in his fifties or sixties with head and neck cancer. Written as DNA, the CDR3 is TGTGCCAGCAGCTTAGCGGGCGGAGGTGATGGCTACACCTTC. As protein: CASSLAGGGDGYTF.